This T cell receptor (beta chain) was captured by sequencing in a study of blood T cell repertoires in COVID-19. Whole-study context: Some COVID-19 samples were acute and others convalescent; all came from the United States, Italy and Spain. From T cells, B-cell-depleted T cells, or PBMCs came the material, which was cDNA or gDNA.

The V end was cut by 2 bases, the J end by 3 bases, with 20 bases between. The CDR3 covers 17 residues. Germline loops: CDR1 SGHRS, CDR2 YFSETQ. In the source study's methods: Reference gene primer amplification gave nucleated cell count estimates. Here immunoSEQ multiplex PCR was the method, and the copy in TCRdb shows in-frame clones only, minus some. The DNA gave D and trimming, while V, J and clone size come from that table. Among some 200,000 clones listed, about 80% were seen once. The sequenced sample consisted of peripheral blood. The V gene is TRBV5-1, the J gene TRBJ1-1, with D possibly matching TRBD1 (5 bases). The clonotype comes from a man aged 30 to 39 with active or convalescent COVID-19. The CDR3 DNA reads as TGCGCCAGCAGCTTCGATGAGCGGGCAGGGATATACACTGAAGCTTTCTTT. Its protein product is CASSFDERAGIYTEAFF. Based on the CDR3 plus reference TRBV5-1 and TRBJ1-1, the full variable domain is KAGVTQTPRYLIKTRGQQVTLSCSPISGHRSVSWYQQTPGQGLQFLFEYFSETQRNKGNFPGRFSGRQFSNSRSEMNVSTLELGDSALYLCASSFDERAGIYTEAFFGQGTRLTVV.